The clone carrying this T cell receptor (beta chain) was seen once. This sample stems from a study of OX40 agonist ivuxolimab in advanced cancers. Study-wide background: Previous treatment with anti-PD-1, anti-PD-L1 or anti-CTLA-4 therapy was allowed; over 35% had received some.

CDR3 size: 14 residues. The V gene's germline CDR1 is SEHNR and CDR2 FQNEAQ (reference sequence). J lost 5 bases, V lost 5 bases, and 6 bases had no gene match. Sequencing was performed with immunoSEQ multiplex PCR; in TCRdb, only in-frame clones are kept and a portion is missing. In the table there are tens of thousands of clones, roughly 86% of which are singletons. This specimen was CD4+ or CD8+ T cells sorted from blood, taken in a trial of the OX40 agonist ivuxolimab. The chain recombines TRBV7-9 with TRBJ2-5; the match to TRBD1 covers 9 bases. The sequence derives from an adult with an advanced solid tumor such as melanoma, head and neck, liver or kidney cancer. The CDR3 nucleotides are TGTGCCAGCAGCCGGACAGGGGAGGAGGAGACCCAGTACTTC. It encodes CASSRTGEEETQYF.